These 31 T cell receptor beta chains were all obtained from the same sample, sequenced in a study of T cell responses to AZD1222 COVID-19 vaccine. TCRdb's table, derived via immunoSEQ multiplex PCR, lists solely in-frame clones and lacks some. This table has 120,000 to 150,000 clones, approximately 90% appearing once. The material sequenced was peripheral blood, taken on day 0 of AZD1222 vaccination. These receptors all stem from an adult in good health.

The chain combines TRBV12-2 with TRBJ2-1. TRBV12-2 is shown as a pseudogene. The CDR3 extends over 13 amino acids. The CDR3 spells CASRLDLNNEQFF. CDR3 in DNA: TGTGCAAGTCGCTTAGACCTTAACAATGAGCAGTTCTTC.

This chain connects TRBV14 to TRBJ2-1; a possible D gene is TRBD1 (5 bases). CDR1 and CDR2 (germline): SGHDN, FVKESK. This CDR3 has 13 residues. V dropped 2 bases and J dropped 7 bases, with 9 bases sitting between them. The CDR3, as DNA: TGTGCCAGCAGCCAAAACAGGCCGAATGAGCAGTTCTTC. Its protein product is CASSQNRPNEQFF.

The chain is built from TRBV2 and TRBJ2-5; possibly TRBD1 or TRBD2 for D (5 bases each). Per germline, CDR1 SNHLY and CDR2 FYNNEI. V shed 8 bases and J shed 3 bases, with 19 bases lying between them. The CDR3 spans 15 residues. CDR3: CASDAPPGPEETQYF. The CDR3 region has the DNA TGTGCCAGCGACGCTCCCCCGGGACCAGAAGAGACCCAGTACTTC.

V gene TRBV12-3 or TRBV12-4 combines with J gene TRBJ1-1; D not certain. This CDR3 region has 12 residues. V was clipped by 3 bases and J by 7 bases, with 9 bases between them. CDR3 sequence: CASSFPRGEAFF. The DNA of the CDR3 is TGTGCCAGCAGTTTCCCCCGGGGTGAAGCTTTCTTT.

This CDR3 is CASSLASDTQYF. CDR3 in DNA: TGTGCCAGCAGCTTAGCATCAGATACGCAGTATTTT. V usage is TRBV5-4 and J usage is TRBJ2-3; D gene unclear. The germline V gene has CDR1 SGHNT and CDR2 YYREEE (reference sequence). The CDR3 consists of 12 residues. Trimming pared 2 bases from V and 4 bases from J, leaving 5 bases between.

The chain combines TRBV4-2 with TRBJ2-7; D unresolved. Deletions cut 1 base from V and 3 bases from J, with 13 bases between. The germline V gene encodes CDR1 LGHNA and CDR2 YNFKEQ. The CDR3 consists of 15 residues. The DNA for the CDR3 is TGTGCCAGCAGCCAAGCGGTAGGGAAAGACTACGAGCAGTACTTC. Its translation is CASSQAVGKDYEQYF.

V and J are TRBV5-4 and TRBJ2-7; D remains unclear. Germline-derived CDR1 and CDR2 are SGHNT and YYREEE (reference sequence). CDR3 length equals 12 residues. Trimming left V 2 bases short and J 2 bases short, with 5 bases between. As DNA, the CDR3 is TGTGCCAGCAGCTTTGGGGCCTACGAGCAGTACTTC. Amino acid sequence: CASSFGAYEQYF.

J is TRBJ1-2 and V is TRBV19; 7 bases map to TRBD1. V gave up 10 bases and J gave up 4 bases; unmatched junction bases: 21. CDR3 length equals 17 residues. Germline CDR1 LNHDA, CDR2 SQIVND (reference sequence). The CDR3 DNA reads TGTGCCACAAACCAGAGGGGGCGACAGAGCCTTCCCTATGGCTACACCTTC. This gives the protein CATNQRGRQSLPYGYTF.

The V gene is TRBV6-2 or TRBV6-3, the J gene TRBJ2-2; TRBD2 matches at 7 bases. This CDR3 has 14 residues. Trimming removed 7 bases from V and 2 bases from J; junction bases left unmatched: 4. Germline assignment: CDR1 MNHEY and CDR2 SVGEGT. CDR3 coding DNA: TGTGCCAGCAACCCGGGACTAAACACCGGGGAGCTGTTTTTT. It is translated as CASNPGLNTGELFF.

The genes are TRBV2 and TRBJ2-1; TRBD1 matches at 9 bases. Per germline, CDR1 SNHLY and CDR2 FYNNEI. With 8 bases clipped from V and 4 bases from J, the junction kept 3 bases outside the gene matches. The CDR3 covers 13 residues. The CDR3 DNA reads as TGTGCCAGCCGGGACAGGGAATACAATGAGCAGTTCTTC. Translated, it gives CASRDREYNEQFF.

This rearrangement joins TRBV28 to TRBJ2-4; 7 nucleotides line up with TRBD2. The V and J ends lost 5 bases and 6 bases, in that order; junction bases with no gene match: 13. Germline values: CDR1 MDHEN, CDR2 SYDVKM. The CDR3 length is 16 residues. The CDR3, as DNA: TGTGCCAGCAGTCCACCCCTGAGCGGGACCCTAAACATTCAGTACTTC. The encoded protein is CASSPPLSGTLNIQYF.

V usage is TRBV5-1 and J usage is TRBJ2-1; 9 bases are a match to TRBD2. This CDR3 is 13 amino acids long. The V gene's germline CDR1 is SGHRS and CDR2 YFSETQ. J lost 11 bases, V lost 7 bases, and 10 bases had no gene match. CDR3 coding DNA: TGCGCCAGCGGGGAGGCGGGAGGGCCCCAGCAGTTCTTC. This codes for CASGEAGGPQQFF.

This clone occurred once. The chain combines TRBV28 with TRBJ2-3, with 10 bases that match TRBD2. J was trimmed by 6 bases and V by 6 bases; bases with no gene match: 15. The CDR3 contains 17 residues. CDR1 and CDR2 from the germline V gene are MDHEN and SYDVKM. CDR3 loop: CASRGLGASGRHDTQYF. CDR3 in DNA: TGTGCCAGCAGGGGCCTTGGCGCTAGCGGGAGACACGATACGCAGTATTTT.

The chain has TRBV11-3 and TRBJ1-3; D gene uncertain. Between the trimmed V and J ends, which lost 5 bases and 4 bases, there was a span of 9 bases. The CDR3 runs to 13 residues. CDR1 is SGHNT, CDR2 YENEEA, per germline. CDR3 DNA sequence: TGTGCCAGCAGCCGGACGGGAGGAAACACCATATATTTT. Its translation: CASSRTGGNTIYF.

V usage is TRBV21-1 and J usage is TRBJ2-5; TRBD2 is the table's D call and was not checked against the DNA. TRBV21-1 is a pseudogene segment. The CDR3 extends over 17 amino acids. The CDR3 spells CASSAYLAKGVRETQYF. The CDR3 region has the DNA TGTGCCAGCAGCGCGTACCTAGCTAAGGGAGTTCGGGAGACCCAGTACTTC.

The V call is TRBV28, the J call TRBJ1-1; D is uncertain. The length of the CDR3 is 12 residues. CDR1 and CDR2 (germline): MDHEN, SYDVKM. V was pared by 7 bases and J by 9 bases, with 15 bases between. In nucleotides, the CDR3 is TGTGCCAGCAATCTAAAGGGAAGCAAAGCTTTCTTT. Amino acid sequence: CASNLKGSKAFF.

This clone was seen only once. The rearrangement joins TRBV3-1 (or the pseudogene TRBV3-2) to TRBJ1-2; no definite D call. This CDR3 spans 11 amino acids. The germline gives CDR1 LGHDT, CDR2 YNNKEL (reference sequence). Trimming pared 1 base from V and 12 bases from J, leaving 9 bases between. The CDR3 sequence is CASSQGSPHTF. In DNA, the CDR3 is TGTGCCAGCAGCCAAGGGTCGCCCCACACCTTC.

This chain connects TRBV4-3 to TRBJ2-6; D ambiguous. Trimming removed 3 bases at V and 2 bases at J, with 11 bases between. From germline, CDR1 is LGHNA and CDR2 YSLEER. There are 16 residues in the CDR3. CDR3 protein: CASSQRISTGANVLTF. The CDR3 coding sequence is TGCGCCAGCAGCCAGAGAATCTCCACTGGGGCCAACGTCCTGACTTTC.

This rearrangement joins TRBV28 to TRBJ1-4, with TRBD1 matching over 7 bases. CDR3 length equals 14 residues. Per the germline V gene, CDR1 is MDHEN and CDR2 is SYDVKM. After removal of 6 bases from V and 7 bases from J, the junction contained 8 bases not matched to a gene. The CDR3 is CASRGTATIEKLFF. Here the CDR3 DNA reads TGTGCCAGCAGAGGGACAGCTACGATTGAAAAACTGTTTTTT. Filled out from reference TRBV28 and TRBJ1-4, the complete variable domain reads DVKVTQSSRYLVKRTGEKVFLECVQDMDHENMFWYRQDPGLGLRLIYFSYDVKMKEKGDIPEGYSVSREKKERFSLILESASTNQTSMYLCASRGTATIEKLFFGSGTQLSVL.

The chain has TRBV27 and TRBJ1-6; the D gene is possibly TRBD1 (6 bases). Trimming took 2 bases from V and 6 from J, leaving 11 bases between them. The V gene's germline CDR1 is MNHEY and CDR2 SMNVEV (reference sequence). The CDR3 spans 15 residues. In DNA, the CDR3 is TGTGCCAGCAGTTTAAACAGGGACGGTAATTCACCCCTCCACTTT. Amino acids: CASSLNRDGNSPLHF.

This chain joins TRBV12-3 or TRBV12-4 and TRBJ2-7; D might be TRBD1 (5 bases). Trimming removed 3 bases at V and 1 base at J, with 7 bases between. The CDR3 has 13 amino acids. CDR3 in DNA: TGTGCCAGCAGTTTCCGACAGTCCTACGAGCAGTACTTC. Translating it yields CASSFRQSYEQYF.

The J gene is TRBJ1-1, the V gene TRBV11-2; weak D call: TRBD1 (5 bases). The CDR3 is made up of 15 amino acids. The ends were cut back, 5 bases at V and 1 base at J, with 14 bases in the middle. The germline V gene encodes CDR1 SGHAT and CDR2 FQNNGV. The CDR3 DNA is TGTGCCAGCAGCCCACCGGGGGAGGGGAACACTGAAGCTTTCTTT. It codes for CASSPPGEGNTEAFF.

The CDR3 nucleotides are TGTGCCAGCAGTGCCCACGGGCCGTCCGGAAACACCATATATTTT. This codes for CASSAHGPSGNTIYF. The chain links TRBV25-1 to TRBJ1-3; D call uncertain. Germline CDR1 MGHDK, CDR2 SYGVNS. CDR3 length equals 15 residues. V was clipped by 4 bases and J by 4 bases, with 14 bases between them.

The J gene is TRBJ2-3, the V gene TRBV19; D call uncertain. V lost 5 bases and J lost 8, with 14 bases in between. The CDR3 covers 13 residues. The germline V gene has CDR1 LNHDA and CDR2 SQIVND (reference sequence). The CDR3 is CASSSRELVTQYF. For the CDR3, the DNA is TGTGCCAGTAGTTCTAGGGAATTGGTTACGCAGTATTTT.

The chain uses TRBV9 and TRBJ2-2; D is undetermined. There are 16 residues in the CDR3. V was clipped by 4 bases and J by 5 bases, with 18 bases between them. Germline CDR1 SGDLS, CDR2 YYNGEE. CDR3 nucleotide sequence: TGTGCCAGCAGCCCCCAGGACCCTGCATGGACCGGGGAGCTGTTTTTT. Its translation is CASSPQDPAWTGELFF.

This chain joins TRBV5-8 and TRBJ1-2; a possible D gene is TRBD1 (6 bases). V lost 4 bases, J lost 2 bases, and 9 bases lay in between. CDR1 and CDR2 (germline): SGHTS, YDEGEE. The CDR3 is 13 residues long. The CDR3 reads CASSPDRNYGYTF. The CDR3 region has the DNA TGTGCCAGCAGCCCTGACAGGAACTATGGCTACACCTTC.

The CDR3 region is CASTEVTSGETQYF. The CDR3, as DNA: TGTGCCAGCACCGAAGTGACTAGCGGAGAGACCCAGTACTTC. The gene calls are TRBV11-1 and TRBJ2-5, with 9 bases matching TRBD2. Germline V gene data show CDR1 as SGHAT and CDR2 as FQDESV (reference sequence). V lost 7 bases to trimming and J lost 4 bases; unmatched junction nucleotides: 7. The CDR3 is 14 residues long. The full variable domain, completed using reference TRBV11-1 and TRBJ2-5, is EAEVAQSPRYKITEKSQAVAFWCDPISGHATLYWYRQILGQGPELLVQFQDESVVDDSQLPKDRFSAERLKGVDSTLKIQPAELGDSAMYLCASTEVTSGETQYFGPGTRLLVL.

CDR3 protein: CASSSGQGVSYEQYF. The CDR3, as DNA: TGTGCCAGCAGCTCCGGACAGGGGGTATCCTACGAGCAGTACTTC. The chain carries TRBV7-9 and TRBJ2-7, with 10 positions matching TRBD1. The germline CDR1 and CDR2 sequences are SEHNR and FQNEAQ (reference sequence). The CDR3 spans 15 residues. The V and J ends lost 4 bases and 1 base, in that order; junction bases with no gene match: 4.

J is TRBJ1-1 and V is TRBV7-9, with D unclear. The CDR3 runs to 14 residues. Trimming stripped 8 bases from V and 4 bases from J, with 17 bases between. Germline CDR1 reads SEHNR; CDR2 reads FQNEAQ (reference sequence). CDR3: CASSGTLRATEAFF. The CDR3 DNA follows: TGTGCCAGCTCGGGCACTCTTCGCGCCACTGAAGCTTTCTTT.

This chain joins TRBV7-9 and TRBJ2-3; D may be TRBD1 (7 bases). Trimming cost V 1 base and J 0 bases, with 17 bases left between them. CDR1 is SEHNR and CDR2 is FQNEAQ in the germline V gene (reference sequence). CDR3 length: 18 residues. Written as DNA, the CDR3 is TGTGCCAGCAGCTTAGTCAGGGGGGAAGCAACTAGCACAGATACGCAGTATTTT. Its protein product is CASSLVRGEATSTDTQYF. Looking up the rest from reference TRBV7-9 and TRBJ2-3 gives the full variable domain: DTGVSQNPRHKITKRGQNVTFRCDPISEHNRLYWYRQTLGQGPEFLTYFQNEAQLEKSRLLSDRFSAERPKGSFSTLEIQRTEQGDSAMYLCASSLVRGEATSTDTQYFGPGTRLTVL.

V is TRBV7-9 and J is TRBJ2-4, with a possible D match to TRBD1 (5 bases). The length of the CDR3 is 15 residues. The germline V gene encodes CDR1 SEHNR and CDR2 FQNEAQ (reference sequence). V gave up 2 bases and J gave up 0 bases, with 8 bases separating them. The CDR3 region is CASSLYRLAKNIQYF. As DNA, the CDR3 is TGTGCCAGCAGCTTATACAGGCTAGCCAAAAACATTCAGTACTTC.